This T cell receptor beta chain emerged from a study of blood T cell repertoires in COVID-19. CDR1 is SQVTM, CDR2 ANQGSEA, per germline. V was clipped by 7 bases and J by 5 bases, with 21 bases between them. The CDR3 runs to 15 residues. Data came from immunoSEQ multiplex PCR; TCRdb stores just in-frame clones and leaves some out. The sample shows 100,000 to 150,000 clones, 75% to 90% of them seen only once. Seattle's enrolled individuals joined amid active infection and were then monitored longitudinally. J is TRBJ1-5 and V is TRBV29-1, with D possibly matching TRBD1 (5 bases). The receptor's source is a man between 60 and 75 years old with COVID-19, enrolled during active disease. Sequences were obtained from peripheral blood. The CDR3 loop is CSARDGYWGDQPQHF. The CDR3 coding sequence is TGCAGCGCTCGGGACGGCTACTGGGGGGATCAGCCCCAGCATTTT.